This TCR beta chain was observed in a study of identical twins. Findings of the study overall: Out-of-frame TCR alpha sharing observed in monozygotic twins exceeded model estimates.

A universal primer binding site was introduced by template switching. The final cDNA contained unique molecular identifiers. One entry per CDR3 protein results from TCRdb running MiXCR on the 5' RACE reads. The sample consists of around 240,000 distinct CDR3 sequences, about 7% of them appearing once. Trimming left V 4 bases short and J 5 bases short, with 6 bases between. Germline CDR1 and CDR2: KGHSH and LQKENI. The CDR3 runs to 11 residues. This clonotype was counted at least ten times. Its cognate antigen is unknown. Another study also made use of these data, one on yellow fever vaccine responses in identical twins.

The TCR was taken from a woman aged 18-30 years in good health. V and J are TRBV18 and TRBJ2-7, with D uncertain. Sequenced: memory (CD45RO+) T cells sorted from blood. The CDR3 region has the DNA TGTGCCAGCTCACAAGGTAACGAGCAGTACTTC. This codes for CASSQGNEQYF. Full variable domain (missing parts from reference TRBV18 and TRBJ2-7): NAGVMQNPRHLVRRRGQEARLRCSPMKGHSHVYWYRQLPEEGLKFMVYLQKENIIDESGMPKERFSAEFPKEGPSILRIQQVVRGDSAAYFCASSQGNEQYFGPGTRLTVT.